Described below is a single T cell receptor beta chain sequence and its context. Its antigen is undetermined. Germline V gene lookup returns CDR1 SGDLS and CDR2 YYNGEE. V dropped 0 bases and J dropped 6 bases, with 15 bases sitting between them. The CDR3 is made up of 16 amino acids. The naive CD8 fraction comprised CD45RO-negative cells positively selected for CCR7 and excluded terminally differentiated effector memory CD45RA+ cells. This sample is drawn from a study of shared clonotypes between healthy human individuals. TCRdb's copy holds only in-frame clones and misses some; the assay was immunoSEQ multiplex PCR. The sample has hundreds of thousands of clones, approximately 96% seen once; the top ten hold roughly 0.1%. Notes on the study in general: Non-shared clonotypes had lower generation probabilities than those shared by all four donors.

The chain couples TRBV9 to TRBJ2-2; D perhaps matches TRBD2 (6 bases). This TCR came from a woman aged 25-40 years in good health. Sequences were obtained from naive CD8+ T cells sorted from blood. The CDR3: CASSVGSASVAGELFF. CDR3 coding DNA: TGTGCCAGCAGCGTAGGATCGGCTAGCGTGGCCGGGGAGCTGTTTTTT.